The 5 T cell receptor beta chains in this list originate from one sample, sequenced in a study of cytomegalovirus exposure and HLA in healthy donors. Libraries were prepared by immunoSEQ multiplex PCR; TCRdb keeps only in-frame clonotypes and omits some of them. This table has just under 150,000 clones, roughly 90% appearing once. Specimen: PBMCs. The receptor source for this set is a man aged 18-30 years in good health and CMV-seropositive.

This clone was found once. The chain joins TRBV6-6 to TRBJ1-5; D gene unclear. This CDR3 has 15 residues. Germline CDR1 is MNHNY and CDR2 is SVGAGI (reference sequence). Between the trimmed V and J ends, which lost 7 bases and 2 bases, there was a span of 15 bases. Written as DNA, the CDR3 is TGTGCCAGCACAGACGGGTTCCCCGGCAATCAGCCCCAGCATTTT. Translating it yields CASTDGFPGNQPQHF.

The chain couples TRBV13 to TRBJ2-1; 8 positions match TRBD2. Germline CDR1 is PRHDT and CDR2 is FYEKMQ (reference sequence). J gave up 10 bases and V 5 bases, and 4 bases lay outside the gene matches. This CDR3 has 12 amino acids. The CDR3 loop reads CASSRTSPEQFF. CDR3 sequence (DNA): TGTGCCAGCAGCCGGACTAGCCCCGAGCAGTTCTTC.

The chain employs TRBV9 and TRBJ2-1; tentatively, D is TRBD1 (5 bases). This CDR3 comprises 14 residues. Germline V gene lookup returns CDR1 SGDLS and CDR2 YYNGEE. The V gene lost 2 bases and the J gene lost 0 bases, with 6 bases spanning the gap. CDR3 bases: TGTGCCAGCAGCGTTGACAGCTCCTACAATGAGCAGTTCTTC. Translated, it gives CASSVDSSYNEQFF. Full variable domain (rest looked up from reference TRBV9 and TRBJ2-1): DSGVTQTPKHLITATGQRVTLRCSPRSGDLSVYWYQQSLDQGLQFLIQYYNGEERAKGNILERFSAQQFPDLHSELNLSSLELGDSALYFCASSVDSSYNEQFFGPGTRLTVL.

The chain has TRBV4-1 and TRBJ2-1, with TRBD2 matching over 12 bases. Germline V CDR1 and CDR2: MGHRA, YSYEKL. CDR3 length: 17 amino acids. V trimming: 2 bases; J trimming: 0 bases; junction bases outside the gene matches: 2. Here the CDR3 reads CASSQSSGGVSYNEQFF. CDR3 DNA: TGCGCCAGCAGCCAATCTAGCGGGGGGGTCTCCTACAATGAGCAGTTCTTC.

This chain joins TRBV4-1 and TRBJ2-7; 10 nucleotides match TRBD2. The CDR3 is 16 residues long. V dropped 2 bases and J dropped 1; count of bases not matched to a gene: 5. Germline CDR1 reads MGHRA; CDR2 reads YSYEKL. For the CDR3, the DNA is TGCGCCAGCAGCCAACTAGCGGGAGTATCATCCTACGAGCAGTACTTC. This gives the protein CASSQLAGVSSYEQYF.